This T cell receptor beta chain was identified during a study of blood T cells in healthy people across ages. Study background: When template switching was applied, about one barcoded beta molecule was captured per two T cells. Study-wide results and caveats: The diversity estimates, figures obtained from one million T cells, were considered underestimates.

A note on this clonotype: Its antigen is as yet unknown.

A second 7 to 11 cycle PCR used barcoded and J-beta primers. In TCRdb, the 5' RACE reads were re-called with MiXCR into one record per CDR3 protein. This sample carries about 1.6 million distinct CDR3 sequences, 30% to 35% of them seen once, and the ten largest clones take roughly 12%. Sequencing was done on a sample of blood. The origin of this receptor is a woman under 40 in good health.

CDR3 bases: TGTGCCAGCAGCTCAGCCGAGGGAATAGGGAGGGGAGAGACCCAGTACTTC. Residues: CASSSAEGIGRGETQYF. The V gene is TRBV5-6, the J gene TRBJ2-5, with TRBD2 matching over 7 bases. With V trimmed by 3 bases and J by 4 bases, 15 bases remained unmatched. Germline V gene lookup returns CDR1 SGHDT and CDR2 YYEEEE. The CDR3 is made up of 17 amino acids.